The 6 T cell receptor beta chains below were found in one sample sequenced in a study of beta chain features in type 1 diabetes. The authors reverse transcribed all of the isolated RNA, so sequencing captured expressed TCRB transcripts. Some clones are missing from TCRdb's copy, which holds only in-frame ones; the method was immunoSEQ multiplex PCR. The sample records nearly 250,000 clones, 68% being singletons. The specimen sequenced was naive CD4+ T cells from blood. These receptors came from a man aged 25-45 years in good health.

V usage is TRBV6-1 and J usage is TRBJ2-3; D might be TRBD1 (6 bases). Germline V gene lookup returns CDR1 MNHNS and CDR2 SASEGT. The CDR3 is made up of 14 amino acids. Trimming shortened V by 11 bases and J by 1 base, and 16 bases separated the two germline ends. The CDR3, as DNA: TGTGCCTCGAACAGGGCTGGGGGCACAGATACGCAGTATTTT. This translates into CASNRAGGTDTQYF.

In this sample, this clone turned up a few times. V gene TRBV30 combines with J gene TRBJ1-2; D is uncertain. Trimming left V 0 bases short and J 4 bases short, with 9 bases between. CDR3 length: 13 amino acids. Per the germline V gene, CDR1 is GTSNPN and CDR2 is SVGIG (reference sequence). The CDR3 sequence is CAWSVLGTYGYTF. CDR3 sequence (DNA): TGTGCCTGGAGTGTATTGGGAACCTATGGCTACACCTTC.

DNA for the CDR3: TGTGCCTGGAGTGTGGGAGCAGCCAAAAACATTCAGTACTTC. This sequence encodes CAWSVGAAKNIQYF. V and J are TRBV30 and TRBJ2-4; perhaps TRBD2 as D (5 bases). The length of the CDR3 is 14 residues. Germline V gene lookup returns CDR1 GTSNPN and CDR2 SVGIG (reference sequence). Trimming stripped 0 bases from V and 0 bases from J, with 6 bases between.

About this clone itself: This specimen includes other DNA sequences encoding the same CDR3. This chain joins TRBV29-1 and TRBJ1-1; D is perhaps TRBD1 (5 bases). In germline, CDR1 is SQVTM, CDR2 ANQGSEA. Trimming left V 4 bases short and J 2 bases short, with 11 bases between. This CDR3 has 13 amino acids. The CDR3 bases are TGCAGCGTTGCTAGACAGCTAAACACTGAAGCTTTCTTT. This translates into CSVARQLNTEAFF.

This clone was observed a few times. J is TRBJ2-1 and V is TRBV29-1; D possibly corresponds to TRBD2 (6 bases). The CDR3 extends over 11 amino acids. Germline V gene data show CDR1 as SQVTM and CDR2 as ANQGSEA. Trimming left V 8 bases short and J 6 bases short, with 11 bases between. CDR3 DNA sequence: TGCAGCCTCCTCGGGGGCAATGAGCAGTTCTTC. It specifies CSLLGGNEQFF.

CDR3 in DNA: TGTGCCAGCAGCGCAAGCGGCCTGGATGGCCAGTACTTC. It specifies CASSASGLDGQYF. The V gene is TRBV7-2, the J gene TRBJ2-5; tentative D call: TRBD2 (5 bases). V was shortened by 5 bases and J by 10 bases, with 17 bases between the two germline ends. Germline CDR1 is SGHTA and CDR2 is FQGNSA. CDR3 length: 13 amino acids.